The rows below give T cell receptor beta chains drawn from one sample of a study of early stage breast cancer tumors. Only in-frame clones appear in the TCRdb table, and some are missing; sequencing was by immunoSEQ multiplex PCR. Of 27,000 or so clones listed, approximately 85% are singletons. The source material was blood. These receptors came from a person between 50 and 60 years old with breast cancer. CDR3s include the opening cysteine and the closing phenylalanine or tryptophan. A D gene is named only where the DNA matches it firmly. The size of a clone is reported for some rows only, either as once, few or many, or as a class for expanded clones.

>TRBJ2-5|TRBV5-4|once|.
CASSLRGETQYF
TGTGCCAGCAGCTTAAGGGGGGAGACCCAGTACTTC
>TRBJ1-5|TRBV11-2|.|TRBD1
CASSLESGGGNQPQHF
TGTGCCAGCAGCTTAGAATCAGGGGGCGGCAATCAGCCCCAGCATTTT
>TRBJ1-6|TRBV28|few|TRBD1
CASSFFAGGIGNSPLHF
TGTGCCAGCAGTTTCTTTGCAGGGGGGATTGGAAATTCACCCCTCCACTTT
>TRBJ2-1|TRBV5-1|.|TRBD2
CASSSSGRDYNEQFF
TGCGCCAGCAGCTCTAGCGGGAGAGACTACAATGAGCAGTTCTTC
>TRBJ1-1|TRBV7-9|.|.
CASSRKAVEREVTEAFF
TGTGCCAGCAGCCGGAAGGCGGTTGAAAGGGAGGTCACTGAAGCTTTCTTT
>TRBJ2-1|TRBV5-4|.|TRBD2
CASSGGGTTYNEQFF
TGTGCCAGCAGCGGCGGGGGGACGACATATAATGAGCAGTTCTTC
>TRBJ2-4|TRBV30|.|TRBD2
CAWSVGLAANTYF
TGTGCCTGGAGTGTGGGACTAGCGGCGAACACGTACTTC
>TRBJ2-3|TRBV4-3|once|TRBD2
CASSQETGGPGTDTQYF
TGCGCCAGCAGCCAAGAAACGGGAGGGCCTGGCACAGATACGCAGTATTTT
>TRBJ1-1|TRBV18|.|.
CASSPNSGIKAMNTEAFF
TGTGCCAGCTCACCAAATTCCGGGATAAAGGCAATGAACACTGAAGCTTTCTTT
>TRBJ2-2|TRBV7-6|once|TRBD2
CASRYQPSGRRMNTGELFF
TGTGCCAGCAGATATCAACCTAGCGGGCGCAGGATGAACACCGGGGAGCTGTTTTTT
>TRBJ2-5|TRBV13|once|.
CASSRGTSYQETQYF
TGTGCCAGCAGCCGCGGGACGTCTTACCAAGAGACCCAGTACTTC
>TRBJ2-5|TRBV9|.|TRBD2
CASIGTSGMKETQYF
TGTGCCAGCATCGGGACTAGCGGGATGAAAGAGACCCAGTACTTC
>TRBJ2-7|TRBV5-5|.|.
CASSLGWGAGGSYEQYF
TGTGCCAGCAGCTTAGGTTGGGGGGCAGGAGGCTCCTACGAGCAGTACTTC
>TRBJ2-1|TRBV30|few|.
CAWSALQGRVQFF
TGTGCCTGGAGTGCCCTCCAAGGGCGTGTGCAGTTCTTC
>TRBJ2-2|TRBV4-1|.|.
CASSQEPIGLVTGELFF
TGCGCCAGCAGCCAAGAGCCTATCGGGCTTGTGACCGGGGAGCTGTTTTTT
>TRBJ2-1|TRBV7-2|.|.
CASSPASGNEQFF
TGTGCCAGCAGCCCCGCGAGCGGCAATGAGCAGTTCTTC
>TRBJ1-4|TRBV6-1|once|.
CASSIPNEKLFF
TGTGCCAGCAGTATTCCTAATGAAAAACTGTTTTTT
>TRBJ2-3|TRBV28|.|.
CASSLWGQRTDTQYF
TGTGCCAGCAGTTTGTGGGGGCAGCGCACAGATACGCAGTATTTT
>TRBJ1-1|TRBV7-3|.|.
CASRRGPMNTEAFF
TGTGCCAGCCGGCGGGGGCCAATGAACACTGAAGCTTTCTTT
>TRBJ2-1|TRBV9|.|TRBD1
CASSVRDRGFYEQFF
TGTGCCAGCAGCGTCCGGGACAGGGGGTTCTATGAGCAGTTCTTC
>TRBJ2-1|TRBV29-1|.|TRBD2
CSVATSGSYNEQFF
TGCAGCGTTGCCACTAGCGGCTCCTACAATGAGCAGTTCTTC
>TRBJ2-3|TRBV7-3|.|TRBD2
CASSLGGGGDTQYF
TGTGCCAGCAGCTTAGGCGGCGGGGGAGATACGCAGTATTTT